The clone carrying this TCR beta chain was found many times. Germline V gene data show CDR1 as SGHRS and CDR2 as YFSETQ. Trimming cost V 3 bases and J 1 base; bases outside gene matches: 6. This CDR3 has 15 residues. These data originate in a study of tumor-infiltrating lymphocytes in oesophageal squamous cell carcinoma. One entry per CDR3 protein results from TCRdb running MiXCR on the PCR reads. The sample records 9,500 to 15,000 distinct CDR3 sequences, over 50% being singletons. What was sequenced was esophageal tumor tissue. The clonotype was recovered from a female donor with esophageal squamous cell carcinoma. The chain carries TRBV5-1 and TRBJ1-1, with 7 bases lining up with TRBD1. The DNA of the CDR3 is TGCGCCAGCAGCTATGGGACAGCAGAGAACACTGAAGCTTTCTTT. Translated: CASSYGTAENTEAFF.